A single sample is the source of the 24 T cell receptor beta chains below, sequenced in a study of blood T cell repertoires in COVID-19. Sequencing used immunoSEQ multiplex PCR; TCRdb keeps in-frame clones, though not all of them. The table records some 190,000 clones, roughly 79% of them present only once. Sequenced: peripheral blood. The receptor source for this set is a woman aged 40 to 49 with COVID-19, enrolled during active disease.

The chain carries TRBV7-6 and TRBJ2-5, with 7 bases that match TRBD2. The CDR3 has 16 amino acids. The trim removed 5 bases at V and 6 bases at J, leaving 15 bases unmatched. Germline V gene data show CDR1 as SGHVS and CDR2 as FNYEAQ. The CDR3: CASSLGGGRSEKTQYF. The CDR3 nucleotides are TGTGCCAGCAGCCTGGGCGGCGGGAGATCGGAAAAGACCCAGTACTTC.

The chain carries TRBV9 and TRBJ2-3; maybe TRBD2 (6 bases). The V end was cut by 4 bases, the J end by 7 bases, with 19 bases between. CDR1 and CDR2 (germline): SGDLS, YYNGEE. This CDR3 comprises 15 residues. CDR3 protein: CASSPRLEIGHTQYF. CDR3 DNA: TGTGCCAGCAGCCCACGACTAGAAATTGGTCATACGCAGTATTTT.

This sequence joins TRBV4-1 and TRBJ1-2; maybe TRBD1 (6 bases). Germline V lookup: CDR1 MGHRA, CDR2 YSYEKL. CDR3 length: 14 residues. V gave up 6 bases and J gave up 2 bases, with 13 bases separating them. The CDR3, as DNA: TGCGCCAGCAGAACTACAGGGATGAACTATGGCTACACCTTC. Translation gives CASRTTGMNYGYTF.

This clone was recorded once. The chain uses TRBV19 and TRBJ1-1; D ambiguous. Germline-derived CDR1 and CDR2 are LNHDA and SQIVND (reference sequence). This CDR3 contains 14 residues. Between the trimmed V and J ends, which lost 2 bases and 3 bases, there was a span of 10 bases. CDR3 sequence: CASSIPSRDTEAFF. For the CDR3, the DNA is TGTGCCAGTAGTATACCATCGAGGGACACTGAAGCTTTCTTT.

V gene TRBV3-1 (or the pseudogene TRBV3-2) combines with J gene TRBJ1-3, with D perhaps matching TRBD1 (5 bases). V gave up 2 bases and J gave up 1 base, with 12 bases separating them. There are 16 residues in the CDR3. From germline, CDR1 is LGHDT and CDR2 YNNKEL (reference sequence). CDR3 DNA: TGTGCCAGCAGCCAATCCCGGGGGGATTCTGGAAACACCATATATTTT. Protein: CASSQSRGDSGNTIYF.

The table lists this clone with a count of one. This sequence joins TRBV28 and TRBJ2-1, with D possibly being TRBD1 (5 bases). CDR1 and CDR2 (germline): MDHEN, SYDVKM. V was clipped by 2 bases and J by 10 bases, with 15 bases between them. The CDR3 extends over 14 amino acids. CDR3 amino acids: CASSLTGSLNEQFF. The CDR3 region has the DNA TGTGCCAGCAGTTTAACAGGTAGTCTGAACGAGCAGTTCTTC.

This clone turned up a few times. The chain joins TRBV6-5 to TRBJ2-7; D perhaps matches TRBD2 (5 bases). Trimming left V 5 bases short and J 6 bases short, with 14 bases between. CDR1 and CDR2 from the germline V gene are MNHEY and SVGAGI. The CDR3 covers 13 residues. The CDR3 loop reads CASSRGLWAEQYF. CDR3 in DNA: TGTGCCAGCAGTAGAGGACTTTGGGCCGAGCAGTACTTC.

This chain connects TRBV9 to TRBJ2-1, with 14 bases identical to TRBD2. This CDR3 is built from 16 residues. With 4 bases clipped from V and 7 bases from J, the junction kept 7 bases outside the gene matches. Germline V CDR1 and CDR2: SGDLS, YYNGEE. The CDR3 sequence: CASSRTSGRSGNEQFF. The CDR3 region has the DNA TGTGCCAGCAGCCGGACTAGCGGGAGGAGTGGGAATGAGCAGTTCTTC.

This clone has a handful of counts. The rearrangement joins TRBV5-1 to TRBJ1-1; D is unresolved. V was shortened by 5 bases and J by 1 base, with 6 bases between the two germline ends. This CDR3 is 12 amino acids long. Germline V CDR1 and CDR2: SGHRS, YFSETQ. The CDR3 is CASSSGNTEAFF. The CDR3, as DNA: TGCGCCAGCAGTTCAGGGAACACTGAAGCTTTCTTT. Full variable domain (rest looked up from reference TRBV5-1 and TRBJ1-1): KAGVTQTPRYLIKTRGQQVTLSCSPISGHRSVSWYQQTPGQGLQFLFEYFSETQRNKGNFPGRFSGRQFSNSRSEMNVSTLELGDSALYLCASSSGNTEAFFGQGTRLTVV.

The chain uses TRBV18 and TRBJ2-1; 9 bases fit TRBD2. J gave up 10 bases and V 5 bases, and 9 bases lay outside the gene matches. Germline V lookup: CDR1 KGHSH, CDR2 LQKENI. This CDR3 has 14 amino acids. Written as DNA, the CDR3 is TGTGCCAGCTCATCAGGACTAGCGCGGGCAGAGCAGTTCTTC. Protein product: CASSSGLARAEQFF.

The chain employs TRBV9 and TRBJ2-1, with 7 positions matching TRBD2. Germline CDR1 is SGDLS and CDR2 is YYNGEE. The CDR3 consists of 15 residues. Trimming cost V 5 bases and J 8 bases; bases outside gene matches: 13. Written as DNA, the CDR3 is TGTGCCAGCAGTGCAAAGCGGGGCGGCGCGGATGAGCAGTTCTTC. Amino acids: CASSAKRGGADEQFF. The full variable domain, with the rest looked up from reference TRBV9 and TRBJ2-1, is DSGVTQTPKHLITATGQRVTLRCSPRSGDLSVYWYQQSLDQGLQFLIQYYNGEERAKGNILERFSAQQFPDLHSELNLSSLELGDSALYFCASSAKRGGADEQFFGPGTRLTVL.

V is TRBV2 and J is TRBJ1-2, with 8 bases lining up with TRBD1. Germline V gene data show CDR1 as SNHLY and CDR2 as FYNNEI. V trimming: 7 bases; J trimming: 6 bases; junction bases outside the gene matches: 10. This CDR3 is built from 14 residues. The CDR3, as DNA: TGTGCCAGCACCCAGGGGGCAGGGGGAGATGGCTACACCTTC. This translates into CASTQGAGGDGYTF.

This chain links TRBV7-3 with TRBJ2-2; TRBD2 aligns across 10 bases. There are 14 residues in the CDR3. Per germline, CDR1 SGHTA and CDR2 FQGTGA. With 5 bases clipped from V and 6 bases from J, the junction kept 3 bases outside the gene matches. CDR3 DNA: TGTGCCAGCAGCCTAGCGGGAGAGCCCGGGGAGCTGTTTTTT. Protein: CASSLAGEPGELFF.

The chain is built from TRBV30 and TRBJ2-3; TRBD1 matches 7 bases. The germline CDR1 and CDR2 sequences are GTSNPN and SVGIG (reference sequence). The CDR3 is 15 residues long. Trimming removed 0 bases from V and 1 base from J; junction bases left unmatched: 4. CDR3 amino acids: CAWSVGGRGTDTQYF. The CDR3 region has the DNA TGTGCCTGGAGTGTAGGGGGCAGGGGCACAGATACGCAGTATTTT.

This clone has just a few counts. The chain carries TRBV9 and TRBJ1-1; D gene uncertain. V dropped 5 bases and J dropped 3 bases, with 11 bases sitting between them. This CDR3 spans 13 amino acids. CDR1 SGDLS and CDR2 YYNGEE come from the germline V gene. CDR3 amino acids: CASSPTYHTEAFF. As DNA, the CDR3 is TGTGCCAGCAGTCCCACATACCACACTGAAGCTTTCTTT.

The J gene is TRBJ1-2, the V gene TRBV3-1 (or the pseudogene TRBV3-2), with 8 bases that match TRBD1. The CDR3 extends over 17 amino acids. Losses at the gene ends were 0 bases for V and 5 bases for J; bases not matched to a gene: 11. The germline V gene encodes CDR1 LGHDT and CDR2 YNNKEL (reference sequence). The CDR3 DNA follows: TGTGCCAGCAGCCAAGAAGTGGGGACAGGATTCCGGTATGGCTACACCTTC. The encoded protein is CASSQEVGTGFRYGYTF.

The CDR3 nucleotides read TGTGCCACCAGCAACTTAGCGGGACTAGAGCCTCATGAGCAGTTCTTC. Translation: CATSNLAGLEPHEQFF. The V call is TRBV15, the J call TRBJ2-1; 8 bases match TRBD2. The germline V gene has CDR1 LNHNV and CDR2 YYDKDF (reference sequence). The CDR3 sequence is 16 residues long. J was trimmed by 8 bases and V by 4 bases; bases with no gene match: 13.

This chain connects TRBV9 to TRBJ2-7, with D possibly TRBD1 on 5 matching bases. Trimming left V 0 bases short and J 0 bases short, with 13 bases between. The CDR3 consists of 16 residues. Germline V gene sequence: CDR1 SGDLS, CDR2 YYNGEE. The CDR3, as DNA: TGTGCCAGCAGCGTAGGGGGCCAGGAAAGCTCCTACGAGCAGTACTTC. It yields the protein CASSVGGQESSYEQYF.

By proportion, this clone is medium-sized. This CDR3 reads CASSSPTDNSGNTIYF. CDR3 DNA: TGTGCCAGCAGCTCCCCCACCGACAACTCTGGAAACACCATATATTTT. The rearrangement links TRBV7-6 to TRBJ1-3; no clear D. Germline lookup yields CDR1 SGHVS and CDR2 FNYEAQ. This CDR3 region has 16 residues. V lost 4 bases, J lost 0 bases, and 13 bases lay in between.

This chain connects TRBV7-6 to TRBJ2-1; the match to TRBD2 covers 8 bases. Germline V gene sequence: CDR1 SGHVS, CDR2 FNYEAQ. This CDR3 contains 13 residues. V lost 2 bases, J lost 7 bases, and 1 base stayed unmatched. DNA of the CDR3: TGTGCCAGCAGCTTAACGGGGGGGAATGAGCAGTTCTTC. It encodes CASSLTGGNEQFF.

V usage is TRBV2 and J usage is TRBJ2-1; weak D call: TRBD1 (6 bases). Trimming shortened V by 5 bases and J by 9 bases, and 8 bases separated the two germline ends. The CDR3 is 11 residues long. Germline values: CDR1 SNHLY, CDR2 FYNNEI. The CDR3 DNA reads as TGTGCCAGCAGTAACAGGGCTGAGCAGTTCTTC. This encodes CASSNRAEQFF. Full variable domain (outside the CDR3, taken from reference TRBV2 and TRBJ2-1): EPEVTQTPSHQVTQMGQEVILRCVPISNHLYFYWYRQILGQKVEFLVSFYNNEISEKSEIFDDQFSVERPDGSNFTLKIRSTKLEDSAMYFCASSNRAEQFFGPGTRLTVL.

This chain connects TRBV7-9 to TRBJ2-7; D is perhaps TRBD1 (6 bases). This CDR3 has 13 residues. CDR1 SEHNR and CDR2 FQNEAQ come from the germline V gene (reference sequence). Trimming took off 4 bases at V and 6 bases at J, with 13 bases between the two ends. CDR3 bases: TGTGCCAGCAGCTCGATCCAGGGGCCCGAGCAGTACGTC. Translating it yields CASSSIQGPEQYV.

Points on this clone: The sample holds other DNA sequences that translate to the same CDR3. The rearrangement links TRBV19 to TRBJ1-5, with TRBD1 as a possible D gene (5 bases). Germline values: CDR1 LNHDA, CDR2 SQIVND (reference sequence). Trimming removed 4 bases from V and 7 bases from J, with 14 bases in between. The CDR3 runs 14 residues. The CDR3 region has the DNA TGTGCCAGTAGTACCCAGGGCCTCGGACAGCCCCAGCATTTT. Translation gives CASSTQGLGQPQHF.

Only one count was recorded for this clone. The gene calls are TRBV4-1 and TRBJ2-1; TRBD2 agrees at 11 bases. CDR1 is MGHRA, CDR2 YSYEKL, per germline. The CDR3 covers 17 residues. The ends lost 1 base at V and 4 bases at J; junction bases unmatched: 6. CDR3 residues: CASSQAQLAGVYNEQFF. In DNA, the CDR3 is TGCGCCAGCAGCCAAGCCCAACTAGCGGGAGTTTACAATGAGCAGTTCTTC.